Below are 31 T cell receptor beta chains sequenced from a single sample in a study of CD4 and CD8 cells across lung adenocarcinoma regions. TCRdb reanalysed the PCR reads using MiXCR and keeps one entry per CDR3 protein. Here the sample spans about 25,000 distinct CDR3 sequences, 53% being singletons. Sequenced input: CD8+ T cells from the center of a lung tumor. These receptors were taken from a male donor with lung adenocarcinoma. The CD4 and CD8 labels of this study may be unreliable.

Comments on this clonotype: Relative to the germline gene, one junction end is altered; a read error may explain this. DNA of the CDR3: TGTGGCAGCAGTTCGGGGCTGTGGGACACAGACACTCAGTACTTC. It yields the protein CGSSSGLWDTDTQYF. The chain employs TRBV6-5 and TRBJ2-3, with D perhaps TRBD1 (6 bases). The better agreement between TRBJ2-4 and the DNA end casts doubt on the J call. Germline V gives CDR1 MNHEY, CDR2 SVGAGI. The CDR3 covers 15 residues.

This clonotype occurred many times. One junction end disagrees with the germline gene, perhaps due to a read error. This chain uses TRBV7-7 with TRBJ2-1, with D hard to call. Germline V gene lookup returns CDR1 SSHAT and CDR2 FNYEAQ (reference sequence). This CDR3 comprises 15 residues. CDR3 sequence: CASSLGSGPQGEQFF. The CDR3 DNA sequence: TGTGCTAGCAGCTTAGGATCGGGCCCCCAAGGTGAGCAGTTCTTC.

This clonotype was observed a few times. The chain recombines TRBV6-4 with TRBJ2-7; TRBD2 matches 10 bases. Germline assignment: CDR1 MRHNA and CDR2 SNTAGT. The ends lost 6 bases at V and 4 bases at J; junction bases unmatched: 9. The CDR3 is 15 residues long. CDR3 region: CASRRGGLALYEQYF. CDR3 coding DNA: TGTGCCAGCAGAAGGGGGGGACTAGCGTTATACGAGCAGTACTTC.

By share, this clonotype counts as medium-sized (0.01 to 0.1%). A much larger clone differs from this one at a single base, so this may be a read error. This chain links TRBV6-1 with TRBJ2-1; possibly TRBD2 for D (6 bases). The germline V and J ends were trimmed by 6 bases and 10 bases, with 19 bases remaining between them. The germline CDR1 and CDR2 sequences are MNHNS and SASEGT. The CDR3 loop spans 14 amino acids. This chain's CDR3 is CASRDYQSSYEQFF. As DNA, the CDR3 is TGTGCCAGCAGGGACTACCAAAGCTCCTACGAGCAGTTCTTC.

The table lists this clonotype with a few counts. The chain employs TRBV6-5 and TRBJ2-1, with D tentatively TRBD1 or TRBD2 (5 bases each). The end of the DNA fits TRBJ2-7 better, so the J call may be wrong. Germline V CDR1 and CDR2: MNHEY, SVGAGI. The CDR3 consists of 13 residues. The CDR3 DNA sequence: TGTGCCAGCAGTTATGGGGGAAACTACGAGCAGTACTTC. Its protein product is CASSYGGNYEQYF.

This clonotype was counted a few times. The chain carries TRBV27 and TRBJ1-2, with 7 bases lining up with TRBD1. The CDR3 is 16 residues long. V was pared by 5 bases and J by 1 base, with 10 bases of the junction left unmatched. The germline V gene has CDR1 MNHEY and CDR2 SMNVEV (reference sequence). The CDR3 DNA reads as TGTGCCAGCAGTCTAGACAGGGCGGGTGGTAACTATGGCTACACCTTC. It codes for CASSLDRAGGNYGYTF.

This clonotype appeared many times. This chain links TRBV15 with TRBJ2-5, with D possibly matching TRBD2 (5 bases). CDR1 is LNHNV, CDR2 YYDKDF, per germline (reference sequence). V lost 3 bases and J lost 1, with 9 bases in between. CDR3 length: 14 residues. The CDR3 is CATSREDGQETQYF. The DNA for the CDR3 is TGTGCCACCAGCAGGGAGGACGGCCAAGAGACCCAGTACTTC.

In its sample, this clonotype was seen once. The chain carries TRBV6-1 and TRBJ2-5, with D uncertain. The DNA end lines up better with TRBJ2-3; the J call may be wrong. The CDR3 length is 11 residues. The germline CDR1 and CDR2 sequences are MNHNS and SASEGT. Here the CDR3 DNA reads TGTGGCGGCCCTGACCAAGAGACGCAGTATTTT. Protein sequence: CGGPDQETQYF.

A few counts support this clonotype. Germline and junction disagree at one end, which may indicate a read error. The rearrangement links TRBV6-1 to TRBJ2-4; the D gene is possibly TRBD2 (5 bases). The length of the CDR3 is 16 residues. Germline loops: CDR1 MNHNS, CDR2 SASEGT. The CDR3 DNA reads TGTGCCAGCAGTGAAGCGGGGATGGGAGTTAAAAATATGCAGTATTTC. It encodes CASSEAGMGVKNMQYF.

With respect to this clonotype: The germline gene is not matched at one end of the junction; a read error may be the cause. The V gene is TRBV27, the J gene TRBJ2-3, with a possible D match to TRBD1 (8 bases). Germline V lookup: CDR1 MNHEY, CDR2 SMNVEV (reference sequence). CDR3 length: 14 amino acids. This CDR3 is CGSRGLAAKNMQYF. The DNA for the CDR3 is TGTGGCAGCAGGGGGCTAGCGGCCAAAAATATGCAGTATTTT.

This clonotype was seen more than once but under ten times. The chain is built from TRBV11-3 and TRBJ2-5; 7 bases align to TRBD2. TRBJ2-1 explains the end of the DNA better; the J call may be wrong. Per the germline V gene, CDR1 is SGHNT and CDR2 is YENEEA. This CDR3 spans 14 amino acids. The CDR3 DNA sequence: TGTGCCAGCAGCACGGGGGGAGGGAAAGGTGAGCAGTTCTTC. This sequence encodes CASSTGGGKGEQFF.

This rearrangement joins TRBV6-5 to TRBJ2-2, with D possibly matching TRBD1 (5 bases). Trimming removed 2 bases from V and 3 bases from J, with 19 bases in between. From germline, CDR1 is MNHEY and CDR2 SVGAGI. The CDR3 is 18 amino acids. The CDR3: CASSYTGYLDTYTGELFF. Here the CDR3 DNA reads TGTGCCAGCAGTTACACAGGATACTTAGACACTTACACCGGGGAGCTGTTTTTT.

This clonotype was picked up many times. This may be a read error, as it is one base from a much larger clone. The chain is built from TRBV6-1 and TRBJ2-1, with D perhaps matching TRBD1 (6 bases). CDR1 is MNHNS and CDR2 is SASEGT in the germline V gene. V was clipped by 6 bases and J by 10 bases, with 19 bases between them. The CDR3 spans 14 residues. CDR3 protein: CASSFRQEKYEQFF. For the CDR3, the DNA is TGTGCCAGCAGCTTTAGACAGGAAAAATACGAGCAGTTCTTC.

The chain's CDR3 is CAIRGDSSYYEQYF. CDR3 nucleotides: TGTGCCATCAGGGGGGACTCCTCATACTACGAGCAGTACTTC. The chain combines TRBV10-3 with TRBJ2-7; possible D gene TRBD2, 6 bases. Germline assignment: CDR1 ENHRY and CDR2 SYGVKD. This CDR3 comprises 14 residues. Trimming removed 6 bases at V and 3 bases at J, with 15 bases between.

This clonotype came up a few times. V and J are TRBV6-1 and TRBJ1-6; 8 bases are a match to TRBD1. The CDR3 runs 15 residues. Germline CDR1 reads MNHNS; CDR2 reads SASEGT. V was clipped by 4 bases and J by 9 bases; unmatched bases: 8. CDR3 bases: TGTGCCAGCAGTGCCTTGACAGGGGATGTTTCACCCCTCCACTTT. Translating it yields CASSALTGDVSPLHF.

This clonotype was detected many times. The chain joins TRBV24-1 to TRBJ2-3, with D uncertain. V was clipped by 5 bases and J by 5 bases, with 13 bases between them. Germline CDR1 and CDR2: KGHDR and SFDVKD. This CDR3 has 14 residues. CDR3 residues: CATSAYGGEDTQYF. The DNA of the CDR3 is TGTGCCACCAGTGCCTATGGTGGGGAAGATACGCAGTATTTT.

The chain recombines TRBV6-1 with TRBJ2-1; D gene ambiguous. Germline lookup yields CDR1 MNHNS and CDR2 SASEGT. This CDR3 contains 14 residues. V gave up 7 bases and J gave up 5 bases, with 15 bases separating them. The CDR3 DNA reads TGTGCCAGCAAAACGGCTCTAAAAAACAATGAGCAGTTCTTC. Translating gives CASKTALKNNEQFF.

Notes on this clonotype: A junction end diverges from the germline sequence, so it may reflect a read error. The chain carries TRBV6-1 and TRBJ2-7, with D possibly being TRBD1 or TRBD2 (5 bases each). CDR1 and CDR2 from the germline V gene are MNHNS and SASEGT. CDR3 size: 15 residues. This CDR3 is CASGGQPPWAYEQYF. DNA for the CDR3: TGTGCCAGCGGGGGTCAACCTCCCTGGGCCTACGAGCAGTATTTC.

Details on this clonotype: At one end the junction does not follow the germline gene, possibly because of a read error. The CDR3 here is CATGLAAKDIQYF. CDR3 sequence (DNA): TGCGCCACGGGGCTAGCGGCCAAAGACATTCAGTACTTC. V is TRBV10-2 and J is TRBJ2-4, with 7 bases fitting TRBD2. Germline V gene data show CDR1 as WSHSY and CDR2 as SAAADI. This CDR3 region has 13 residues.

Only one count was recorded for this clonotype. For the CDR3, the DNA is TGTGCCAGCAGTTTCAGCCCTACTGGGGCCAACGTCCTGACTTTC. Translation: CASSFSPTGANVLTF. The chain couples TRBV6-5 to TRBJ2-6; D call uncertain. The CDR3 length is 15 residues. CDR1 is MNHEY, CDR2 SVGAGI, per germline. The V and J ends lost 4 bases and 2 bases respectively, with 9 bases between them.

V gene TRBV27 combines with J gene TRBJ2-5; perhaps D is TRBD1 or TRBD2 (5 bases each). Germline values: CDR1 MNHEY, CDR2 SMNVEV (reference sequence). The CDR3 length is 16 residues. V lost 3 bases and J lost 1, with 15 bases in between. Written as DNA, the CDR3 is TGTGCCAGCAGTTTGCGCCGGGGAAGGGGCCAAGAGACCCAGTACTTC. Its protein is CASSLRRGRGQETQYF.

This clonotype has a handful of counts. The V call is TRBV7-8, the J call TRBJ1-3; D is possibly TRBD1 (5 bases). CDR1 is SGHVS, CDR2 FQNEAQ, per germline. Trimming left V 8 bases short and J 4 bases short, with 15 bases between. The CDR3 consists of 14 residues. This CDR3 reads CASGAGTGGNTIYF. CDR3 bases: TGTGCCAGCGGCGCAGGGACGGGCGGAAACACCATATATTTT. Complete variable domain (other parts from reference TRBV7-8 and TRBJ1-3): GAGVSQSPRYKVAKRGQDVALRCDPISGHVSLFWYQQALGQGPEFLTYFQNEAQLDKSGLPSDRFFAERPEGSVSTLKIQRTQQEDSAVYLCASGAGTGGNTIYFGEGSWLTVV.

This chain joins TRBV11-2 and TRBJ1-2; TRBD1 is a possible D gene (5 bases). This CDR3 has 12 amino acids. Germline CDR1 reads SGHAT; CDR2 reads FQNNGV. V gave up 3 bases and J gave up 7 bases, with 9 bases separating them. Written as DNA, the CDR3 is TGTGCCAGCAGCTTTGAGGGGTTTGGCTACACCTTC. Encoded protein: CASSFEGFGYTF.

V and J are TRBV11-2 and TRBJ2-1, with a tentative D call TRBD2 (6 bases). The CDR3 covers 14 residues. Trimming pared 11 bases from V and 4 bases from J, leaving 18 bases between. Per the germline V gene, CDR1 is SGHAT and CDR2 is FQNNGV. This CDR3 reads CAPNEAGLYNEQFF. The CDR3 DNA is TGTGCCCCGAACGAGGCGGGGTTGTACAATGAGCAGTTCTTC.

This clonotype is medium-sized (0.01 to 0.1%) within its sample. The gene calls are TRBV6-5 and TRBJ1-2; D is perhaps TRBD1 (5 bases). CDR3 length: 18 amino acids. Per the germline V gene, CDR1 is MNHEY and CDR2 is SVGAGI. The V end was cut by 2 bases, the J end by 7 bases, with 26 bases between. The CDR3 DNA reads TGTGCCAGCAGTTACACCGAAACCTCCATTACAGGAGGACCTGGCTACACCTTC. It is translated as CASSYTETSITGGPGYTF.

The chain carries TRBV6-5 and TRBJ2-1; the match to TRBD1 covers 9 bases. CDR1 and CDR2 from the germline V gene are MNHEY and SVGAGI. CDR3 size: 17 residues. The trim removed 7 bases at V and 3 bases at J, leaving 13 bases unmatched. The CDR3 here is CASILRVGTGNYNEQFF. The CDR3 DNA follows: TGTGCCAGCATTTTAAGGGTAGGGACAGGGAACTACAATGAGCAGTTCTTC.

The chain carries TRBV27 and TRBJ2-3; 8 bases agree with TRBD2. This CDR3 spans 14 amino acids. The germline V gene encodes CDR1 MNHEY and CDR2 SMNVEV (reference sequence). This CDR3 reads CAGSPLAGPDTQYF. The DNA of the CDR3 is TGTGCGGGCAGTCCGCTAGCGGGCCCAGATACGCAGTATTTT.

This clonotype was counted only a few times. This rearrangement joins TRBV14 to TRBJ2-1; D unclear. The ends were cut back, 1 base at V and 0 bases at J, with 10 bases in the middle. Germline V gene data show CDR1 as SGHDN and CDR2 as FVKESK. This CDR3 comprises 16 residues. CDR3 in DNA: TGTGCCAGCAGCCAAGTGGCCAAGGCCTCCTACAATGAGCAGTTCTTC. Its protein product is CASSQVAKASYNEQFF.

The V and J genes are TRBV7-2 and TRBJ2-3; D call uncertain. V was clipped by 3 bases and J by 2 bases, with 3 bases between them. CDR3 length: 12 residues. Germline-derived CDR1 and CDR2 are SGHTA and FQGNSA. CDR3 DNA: TGTGCCAGCAGCTTTTACACAGATACGCAGTATTTT. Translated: CASSFYTDTQYF. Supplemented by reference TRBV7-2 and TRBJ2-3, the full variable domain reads GAGVSQSPSNKVTEKGKDVELRCDPISGHTALYWYRQSLGQGLEFLIYFQGNSAPDKSGLPSDRFSAERTGGSVSTLTIQRTQQEDSAVYLCASSFYTDTQYFGPGTRLTVL.

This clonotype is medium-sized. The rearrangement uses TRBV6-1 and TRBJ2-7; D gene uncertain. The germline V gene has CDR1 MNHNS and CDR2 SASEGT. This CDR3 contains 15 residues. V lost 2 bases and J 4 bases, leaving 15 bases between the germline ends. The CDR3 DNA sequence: TGTGCCAGCAGTGAAAGGGCCAATAGTCGATACGAGCAGTACTTC. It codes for CASSERANSRYEQYF.

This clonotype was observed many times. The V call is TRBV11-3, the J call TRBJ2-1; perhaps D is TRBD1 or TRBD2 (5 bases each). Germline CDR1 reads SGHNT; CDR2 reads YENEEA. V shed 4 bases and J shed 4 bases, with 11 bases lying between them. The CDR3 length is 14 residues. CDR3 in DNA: TGTGCCAGCAGCTCTCGGGACCTTTACAATGAGCAGTTCTTC. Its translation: CASSSRDLYNEQFF. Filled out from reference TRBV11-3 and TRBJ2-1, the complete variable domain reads EAGVVQSPRYKIIEKKQPVAFWCNPISGHNTLYWYLQNLGQGPELLIRYENEEAVDDSQLPKDRFSAERLKGVDSTLKIQPAELGDSAVYLCASSSRDLYNEQFFGPGTRLTVL.